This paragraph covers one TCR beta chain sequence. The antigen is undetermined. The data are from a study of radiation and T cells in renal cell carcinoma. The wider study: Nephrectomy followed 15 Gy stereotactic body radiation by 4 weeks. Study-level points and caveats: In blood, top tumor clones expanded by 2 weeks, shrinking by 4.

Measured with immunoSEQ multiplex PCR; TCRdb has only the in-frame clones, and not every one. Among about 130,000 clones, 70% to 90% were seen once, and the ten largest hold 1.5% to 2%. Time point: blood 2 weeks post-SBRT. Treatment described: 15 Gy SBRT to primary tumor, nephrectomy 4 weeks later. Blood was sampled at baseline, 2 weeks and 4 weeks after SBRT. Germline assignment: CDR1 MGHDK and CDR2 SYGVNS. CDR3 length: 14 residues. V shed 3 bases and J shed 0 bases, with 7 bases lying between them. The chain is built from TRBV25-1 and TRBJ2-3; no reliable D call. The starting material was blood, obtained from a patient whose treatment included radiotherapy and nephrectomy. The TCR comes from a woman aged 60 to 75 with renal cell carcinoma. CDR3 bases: TGTGCCAGCAGTGACCAGAGAAGCACAGATACGCAGTATTTT. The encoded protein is CASSDQRSTDTQYF.